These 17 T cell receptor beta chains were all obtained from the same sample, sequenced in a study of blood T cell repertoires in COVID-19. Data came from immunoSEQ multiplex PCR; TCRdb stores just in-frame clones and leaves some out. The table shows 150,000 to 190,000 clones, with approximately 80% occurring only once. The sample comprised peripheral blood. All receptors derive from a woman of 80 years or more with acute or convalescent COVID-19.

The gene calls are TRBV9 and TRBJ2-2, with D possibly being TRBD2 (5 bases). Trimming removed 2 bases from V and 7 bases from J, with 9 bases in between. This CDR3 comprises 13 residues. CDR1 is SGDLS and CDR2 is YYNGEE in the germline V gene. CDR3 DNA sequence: TGTGCCAGCAGCGTGAATGAGGGCGGGGAGCTGTTTTTT. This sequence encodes CASSVNEGGELFF.

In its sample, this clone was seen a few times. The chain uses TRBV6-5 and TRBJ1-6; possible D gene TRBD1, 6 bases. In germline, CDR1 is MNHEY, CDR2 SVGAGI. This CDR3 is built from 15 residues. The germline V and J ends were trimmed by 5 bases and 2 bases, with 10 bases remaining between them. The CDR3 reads CASSIRDTYNSPLHF. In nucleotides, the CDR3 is TGTGCCAGCAGTATCCGGGACACCTATAATTCACCCCTCCACTTT.

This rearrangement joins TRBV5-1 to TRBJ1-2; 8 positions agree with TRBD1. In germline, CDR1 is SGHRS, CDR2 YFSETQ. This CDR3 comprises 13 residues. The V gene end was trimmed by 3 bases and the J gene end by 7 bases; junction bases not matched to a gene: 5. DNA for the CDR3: TGCGCCAGCAGCTATCGACAGGGGAGTGGCTACACCTTC. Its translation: CASSYRQGSGYTF.

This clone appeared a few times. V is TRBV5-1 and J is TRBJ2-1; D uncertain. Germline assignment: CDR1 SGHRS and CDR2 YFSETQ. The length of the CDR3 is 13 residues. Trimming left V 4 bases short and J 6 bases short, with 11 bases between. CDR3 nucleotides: TGCGCCAGCAGCGGGTTAAAGCGCAATGAGCAGTTCTTC. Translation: CASSGLKRNEQFF.

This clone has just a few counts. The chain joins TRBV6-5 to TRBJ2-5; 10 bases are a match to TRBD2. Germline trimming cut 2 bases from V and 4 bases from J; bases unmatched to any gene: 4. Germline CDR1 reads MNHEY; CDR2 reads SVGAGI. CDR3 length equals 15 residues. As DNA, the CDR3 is TGTGCCAGCAGTTACCCAGCGGGGGGGCCAGAGACCCAGTACTTC. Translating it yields CASSYPAGGPETQYF.

The CDR3 DNA reads as TGTGCCAGCAGTTTACAGGGGACAGGGAGAAGGAAACTGTTTTTT. Residues: CASSLQGTGRRKLFF. This chain connects TRBV27 to TRBJ1-4, with TRBD1 matching 9 bases. Germline-derived CDR1 and CDR2 are MNHEY and SMNVEV (reference sequence). The CDR3 extends over 15 amino acids. V lost 2 bases and J lost 11; bases outside the gene matches: 9.

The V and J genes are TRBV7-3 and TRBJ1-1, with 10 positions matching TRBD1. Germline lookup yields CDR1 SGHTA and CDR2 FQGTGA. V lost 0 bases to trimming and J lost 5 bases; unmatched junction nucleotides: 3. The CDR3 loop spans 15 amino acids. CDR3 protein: CASSLTGTGETEAFF. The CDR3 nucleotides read TGTGCCAGCAGCTTAACGGGGACAGGGGAAACTGAAGCTTTCTTT.

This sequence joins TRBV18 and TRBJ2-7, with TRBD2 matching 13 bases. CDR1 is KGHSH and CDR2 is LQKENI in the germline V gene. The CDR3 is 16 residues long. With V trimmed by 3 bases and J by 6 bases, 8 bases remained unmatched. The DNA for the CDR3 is TGTGCCAGCTCACCGCTACTAGCGGGAGGGCCGTTCGAGCAGTACTTC. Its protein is CASSPLLAGGPFEQYF.

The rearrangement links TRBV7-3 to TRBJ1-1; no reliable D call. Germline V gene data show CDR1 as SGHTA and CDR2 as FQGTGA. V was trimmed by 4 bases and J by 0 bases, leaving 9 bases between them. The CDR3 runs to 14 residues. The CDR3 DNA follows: TGTGCCAGCAGCTCTCAGATAATGAACACTGAAGCTTTCTTT. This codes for CASSSQIMNTEAFF.

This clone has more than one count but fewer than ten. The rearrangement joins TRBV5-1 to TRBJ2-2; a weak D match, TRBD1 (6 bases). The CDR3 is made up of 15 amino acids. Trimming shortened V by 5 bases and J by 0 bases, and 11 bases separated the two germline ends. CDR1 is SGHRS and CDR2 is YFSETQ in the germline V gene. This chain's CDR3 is CASRTGQPNTGELFF. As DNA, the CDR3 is TGCGCCAGCAGGACAGGACAGCCGAACACCGGGGAGCTGTTTTTT.

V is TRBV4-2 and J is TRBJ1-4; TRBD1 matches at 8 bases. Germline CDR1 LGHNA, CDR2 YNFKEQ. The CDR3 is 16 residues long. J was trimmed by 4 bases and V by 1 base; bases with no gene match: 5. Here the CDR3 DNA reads TGTGCCAGCAGCCAAGTAGGACAGGGACTTAATGAAAAACTGTTTTTT. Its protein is CASSQVGQGLNEKLFF.

The CDR3 spells CASSSPRHLPGNTIYF. In nucleotides, the CDR3 is TGTGCCAGCAGCTCCCCCAGACACCTTCCTGGAAACACCATATATTTT. The chain links TRBV7-9 to TRBJ1-3, with D unresolved. Per germline, CDR1 SEHNR and CDR2 FQNEAQ (reference sequence). V lost 4 bases and J lost 2, with 15 bases in between. CDR3 length: 16 amino acids.

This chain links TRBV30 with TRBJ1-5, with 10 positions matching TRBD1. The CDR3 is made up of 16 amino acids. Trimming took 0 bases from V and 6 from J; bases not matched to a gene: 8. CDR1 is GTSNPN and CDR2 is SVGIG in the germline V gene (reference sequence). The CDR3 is CAWSVSATGGPQPQHF. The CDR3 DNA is TGTGCCTGGAGTGTATCCGCGACAGGGGGCCCTCAGCCCCAGCATTTT.

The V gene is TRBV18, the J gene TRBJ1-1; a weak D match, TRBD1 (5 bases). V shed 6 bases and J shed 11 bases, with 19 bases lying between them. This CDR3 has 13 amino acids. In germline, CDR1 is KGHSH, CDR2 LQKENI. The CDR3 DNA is TGTGCCAGCTCCGAAGGTAGTCCGGGGGTTGCTTTCTTT. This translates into CASSEGSPGVAFF.

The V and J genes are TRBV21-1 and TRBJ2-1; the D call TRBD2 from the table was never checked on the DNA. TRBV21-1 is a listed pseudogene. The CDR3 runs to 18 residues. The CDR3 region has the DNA TGTGCCAGCAGCAAATTTGTCGACTTGGGACTGTTCCTTAATGAGCAGTTCTTC. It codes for CASSKFVDLGLFLNEQFF.

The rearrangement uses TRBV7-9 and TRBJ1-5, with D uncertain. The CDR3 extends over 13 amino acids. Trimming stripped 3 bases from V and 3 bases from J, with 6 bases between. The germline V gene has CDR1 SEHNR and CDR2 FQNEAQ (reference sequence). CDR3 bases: TGTGCCAGCAGCTTTCAGAACAATCAGCCCCAGCATTTT. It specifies CASSFQNNQPQHF.

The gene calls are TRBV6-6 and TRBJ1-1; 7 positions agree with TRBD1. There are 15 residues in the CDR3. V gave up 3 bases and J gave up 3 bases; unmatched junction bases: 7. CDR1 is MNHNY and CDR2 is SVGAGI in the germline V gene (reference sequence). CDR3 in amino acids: CASSYPSTGDTEAFF. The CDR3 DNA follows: TGTGCCAGCAGTTATCCTAGCACAGGGGACACTGAAGCTTTCTTT.